A single sample is the source of the 10 T cell receptor beta chains below, sequenced in a study of blood T cell repertoires in COVID-19 (dated by TCRdb to 2020 to 2021). Library generation was performed with the immunoSEQ multiplex PCR assay. Not all clones reach the TCRdb copy of this immuneACCESS table, which keeps in-frame sequences only. Checked studies attribute under half of the gap to unresolved V genes and leave the rest unexplained. The sample table holds around 200,000 clones, of which approximately 84% were seen once. The top ten clonotypes cover roughly 5% of the sample. Sequencing was performed on peripheral blood. These receptors were collected from an elderly woman with acute or convalescent COVID-19.

This clone was detected once. The V gene is TRBV29-1, the J gene TRBJ2-7; 8 positions agree with TRBD1. The CDR3 spans 12 residues. Trimming cost V 7 bases and J 6 bases; bases outside gene matches: 8. Germline CDR1 reads SQVTM; CDR2 reads ANQGSEA. The CDR3 here is CSAGVQGVEQYF. The CDR3 nucleotides are TGCAGCGCCGGGGTACAGGGGGTCGAGCAGTACTTC.

V gene TRBV30 combines with J gene TRBJ2-1; D possibly corresponds to TRBD2 (6 bases). V was clipped by 0 bases and J by 7 bases, with 13 bases between them. CDR1 is GTSNPN and CDR2 is SVGIG in the germline V gene (reference sequence). The length of the CDR3 is 14 residues. In DNA form, the CDR3 reads TGTGCCTGGAGTGTACGCGGGGCTCTTAATGAGCAGTTCTTC. This encodes CAWSVRGALNEQFF.

The chain links TRBV28 to TRBJ2-6, with D maybe TRBD1 (6 bases). Germline CDR1 is MDHEN and CDR2 is SYDVKM. This CDR3 has 15 amino acids. V was trimmed by 8 bases and J by 2 bases, leaving 13 bases between them. DNA for the CDR3: TGTGCCAGCGGAACAGGGTCAGCTGGGGCCAACGTCCTGACTTTC. Encoded protein: CASGTGSAGANVLTF.

This rearrangement joins TRBV7-6 to TRBJ2-1, with 9 bases lining up with TRBD2. Germline V gene sequence: CDR1 SGHVS, CDR2 FNYEAQ. The CDR3 length is 16 residues. V gave up 2 bases and J gave up 5 bases; unmatched junction bases: 7. CDR3 bases: TGTGCCAGCAGCTTATGGCTTAGCGGGAGTCACAATGAGCAGTTCTTC. Protein: CASSLWLSGSHNEQFF.

The sample holds one count of this clone. The chain couples TRBV5-1 to TRBJ2-7; D perhaps matches TRBD1 (6 bases). CDR3 length equals 11 residues. Germline V lookup: CDR1 SGHRS, CDR2 YFSETQ. The ends were cut back, 10 bases at V and 0 bases at J, with 8 bases in the middle. CDR3 sequence reads: CAGQTSYEQYF. In DNA form, the CDR3 reads TGCGCCGGACAGACCTCCTACGAGCAGTACTTC.

The gene calls are TRBV6-2 or TRBV6-3 and TRBJ2-3; 8 nucleotides line up with TRBD2. With V trimmed by 6 bases and J by 2 bases, 10 bases remained unmatched. The CDR3 is 16 residues long. In germline, CDR1 is MNHEY, CDR2 SVGEGT. The CDR3 sequence is CASSGLWREDTDTQYF. The CDR3 DNA reads as TGTGCCAGCAGCGGCCTGTGGCGGGAGGACACAGATACGCAGTATTTT.

The chain joins TRBV5-1 to TRBJ2-1; perhaps TRBD2 as D (6 bases). Per the germline V gene, CDR1 is SGHRS and CDR2 is YFSETQ. V was trimmed by 3 bases and J by 3 bases, leaving 13 bases between them. This CDR3 has 15 amino acids. This CDR3 reads CASSSAGSLYNEQFF. CDR3 bases: TGCGCCAGCAGCTCGGCGGGAAGTCTCTACAATGAGCAGTTCTTC.

The chain links TRBV6-2 or TRBV6-3 to TRBJ2-5; 9 nucleotides agree with TRBD2. V was pared by 1 base and J by 0 bases, with 3 bases of the junction left unmatched. CDR3 length: 16 residues. The germline V gene has CDR1 MNHEY and CDR2 SVGEGT. The CDR3 DNA is TGTGCCAGCAGTTACTTCTTAGCGGGAGACCAAGAGACCCAGTACTTC. Translation: CASSYFLAGDQETQYF.

For the CDR3, the DNA is TGTGCCAGCAGTCAAGACAGGGGAAACACCATATATTTT. Protein sequence: CASSQDRGNTIYF. The V call is TRBV13, the J call TRBJ1-3; a possible D gene is TRBD1 (6 bases). The CDR3 is made up of 13 amino acids. The germline CDR1 and CDR2 sequences are PRHDT and FYEKMQ (reference sequence). V lost 6 bases to trimming and J lost 4 bases, with 10 bases between them. The full variable domain, completed using reference TRBV13 and TRBJ1-3, is AAGVIQSPRHLIKEKRETATLKCYPIPRHDTVYWYQQGPGQDPQFLISFYEKMQSDKGSIPDRFSAQQFSDYHSELNMSSLELGDSALYFCASSQDRGNTIYFGEGSWLTVV.

This clone was seen a few times. V gene TRBV30 combines with J gene TRBJ2-7; a weak D match, TRBD2 (7 bases). Germline V gene sequence: CDR1 GTSNPN, CDR2 SVGIG (reference sequence). Trimming shortened V by 5 bases and J by 2 bases, and 19 bases separated the two germline ends. CDR3 length: 15 amino acids. The CDR3 sequence: CAWSPWGGSAYEQYF. Here the CDR3 DNA reads TGTGCCTGGTCCCCCTGGGGGGGCTCTGCCTACGAGCAGTACTTC.